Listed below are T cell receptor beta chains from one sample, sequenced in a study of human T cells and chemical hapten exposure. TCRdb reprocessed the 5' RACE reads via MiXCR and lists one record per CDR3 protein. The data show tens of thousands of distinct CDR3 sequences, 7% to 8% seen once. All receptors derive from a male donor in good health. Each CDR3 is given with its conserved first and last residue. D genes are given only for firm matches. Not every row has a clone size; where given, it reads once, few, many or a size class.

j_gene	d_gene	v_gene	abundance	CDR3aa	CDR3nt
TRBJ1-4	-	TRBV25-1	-	CASSDLTARGTHNEKLFF	TGTGCCAGCAGTGATCTGACCGCGAGAGGAACCCATAATGAAAAACTGTTTTTT
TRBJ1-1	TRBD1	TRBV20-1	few	CSAGPDRTEAFF	TGCAGTGCGGGACCGGACAGGACTGAAGCTTTCTTT
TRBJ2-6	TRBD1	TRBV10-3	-	CAIRMDRGDDCGANVLTF	TGTGCCATCAGGATGGACAGGGGGGATGACTGTGGGGCCAACGTCCTGACTTTC
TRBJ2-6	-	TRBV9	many	CASSVAGSGANVLTF	TGTGCCAGCAGCGTAGCGGGCTCTGGGGCCAACGTCCTGACTTTC
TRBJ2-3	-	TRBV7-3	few	CASSLYGGYDTDTQYF	TGTGCCAGCAGCTTATACGGGGGATACGACACAGATACGCAGTATTTT
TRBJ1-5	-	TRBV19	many	CASTGKFNSNQPQHF	TGTGCCAGTACAGGGAAATTCAATAGCAATCAGCCCCAGCATTTT
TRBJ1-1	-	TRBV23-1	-	CASSQFCSNTEAFF	TGCGCCAGCAGCCAATTCTGCAGCAACACTGAAGCTTTCTTT
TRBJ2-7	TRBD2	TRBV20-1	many	CSARDLNGGAYEQYF	TGCAGTGCTAGAGATTTGAACGGGGGGGCCTACGAGCAGTACTTC
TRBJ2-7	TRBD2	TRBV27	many	CASSAGDFPYEQYF	TGTGCCAGCAGTGCGGGGGACTTTCCCTACGAGCAGTACTTC
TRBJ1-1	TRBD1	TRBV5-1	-	CASSWGQGGTEAFF	TGCGCCAGCAGCTGGGGACAGGGAGGCACTGAAGCTTTCTTT
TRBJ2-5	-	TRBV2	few	CASSLEIGQETQYF	TGTGCCAGCAGCCTGGAAATCGGACAAGAGACCCAGTACTTC
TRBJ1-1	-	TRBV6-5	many	CASSSVNTEAFF	TGTGCCAGCAGTTCAGTGAACACTGAAGCTTTCTTT
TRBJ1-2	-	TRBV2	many	CASSEQNRANGYTF	TGTGCCAGCAGTGAACAGAACAGGGCGAATGGCTACACCTTC
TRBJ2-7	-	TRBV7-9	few	CASSPRRREQYF	TGTGCCAGCAGCCCCAGGCGTAGAGAGCAGTACTTC
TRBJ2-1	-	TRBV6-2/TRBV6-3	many	CASSKGSNEQFF	TGTGCCAGCAGCAAAGGGTCCAATGAGCAGTTCTTC
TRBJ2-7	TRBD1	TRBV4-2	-	CASSHVIGGTGAPYFYEQYF	TGTGCCAGCAGCCACGTCATCGGGGGGACAGGGGCTCCTTATTTCTACGAGCAGTACTTC
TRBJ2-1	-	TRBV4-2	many	CASSQAWTVYTYNEQFF	TGTGCCAGCAGCCAAGCTTGGACAGTCTACACCTACAATGAGCAGTTCTTC
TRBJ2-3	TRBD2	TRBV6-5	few	CASSYSREGLSDTQYF	TGTGCCAGCAGTTACTCGCGGGAGGGCCTTTCAGATACGCAGTATTTT
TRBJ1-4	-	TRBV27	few	CASSLKQGGEKLFF	TGTGCCAGCAGTTTAAAACAGGGCGGTGAAAAACTGTTTTTT
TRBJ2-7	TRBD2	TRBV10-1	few	CASSGPGFRSGTYEQYF	TGCGCCAGCAGTGGTCCCGGGTTTCGAAGCGGGACCTACGAGCAGTACTTC
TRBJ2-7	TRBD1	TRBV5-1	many	CASSEPGTGSYEQYF	TGCGCCAGCAGCGAACCCGGGACAGGGTCCTACGAGCAGTACTTC
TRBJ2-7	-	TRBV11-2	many	CASSLADSLAYEQYF	TGTGCCAGCAGCTTAGCGGACAGCCTAGCCTACGAGCAGTACTTC
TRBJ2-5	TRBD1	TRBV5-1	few	CASSLGTANQETQYF	TGCGCCAGCAGCTTAGGGACAGCGAACCAAGAGACCCAGTACTTC
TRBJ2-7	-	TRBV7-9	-	CASSLAEGATYEQYF	TGTGCCAGCAGCTTAGCGGAGGGGGCCACCTACGAGCAGTACTTC
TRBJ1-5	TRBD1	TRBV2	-	CASSPLLTGSVNQPQHF	TGTGCCAGCAGTCCCTTACTGACAGGGAGCGTTAATCAGCCCCAGCATTTT
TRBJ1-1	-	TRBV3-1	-	CASGSGGSPNTEAFF	TGTGCCAGCGGGAGTGGGGGCAGCCCGAACACTGAAGCTTTCTTT
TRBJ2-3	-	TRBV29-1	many	CSVERGTGTDTQYF	TGCAGCGTTGAACGGGGTACTGGCACAGATACGCAGTATTTT
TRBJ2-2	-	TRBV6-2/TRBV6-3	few	CASSYGPALPGELFF	TGTGCCAGCAGTTACGGTCCAGCCCTCCCCGGGGAGCTGTTTTTT
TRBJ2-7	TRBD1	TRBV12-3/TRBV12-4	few	CASSRQGQTYEQYF	TGTGCCAGCAGTAGACAGGGCCAAACCTACGAGCAGTACTTC
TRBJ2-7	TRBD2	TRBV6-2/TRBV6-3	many	CASSYLAGDFSYEQYF	TGTGCCAGCAGTTACTTAGCGGGGGACTTCTCCTACGAGCAGTACTTC
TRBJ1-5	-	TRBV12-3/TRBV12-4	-	CASSPARNQPQHF	TGTGCCAGCAGTCCCGCCCGCAATCAGCCCCAGCATTTT
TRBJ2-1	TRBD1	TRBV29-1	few	CSVEGPQGVYEQFF	TGCAGCGTTGAAGGGCCCCAGGGGGTGTATGAGCAGTTCTTC
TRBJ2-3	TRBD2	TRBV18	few	CASSLPRTSGGTDTQYF	TGTGCCAGCTCACTTCCGAGGACTAGCGGGGGCACAGATACGCAGTATTTT
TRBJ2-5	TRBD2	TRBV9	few	CASSADLTSGTKTQYF	TGTGCCAGCAGCGCGGACCTGACTAGCGGGACAAAGACCCAGTACTTC
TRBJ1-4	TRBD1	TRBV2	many	CASSEADRGQEKLFF	TGTGCCAGCAGTGAAGCGGACAGGGGGCAGGAAAAACTGTTTTTT
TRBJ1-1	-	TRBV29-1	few	CSVEAVLQGAFF	TGCAGCGTTGAAGCGGTCCTCCAGGGAGCTTTCTTT
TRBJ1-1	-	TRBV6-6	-	CASSSHRDRNTEAFF	TGTGCCAGCAGTTCTCACAGGGATAGGAACACTGAAGCTTTCTTT
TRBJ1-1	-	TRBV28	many	CASTRRDTEAFF	TGTGCCAGCACCAGACGGGACACTGAAGCTTTCTTT
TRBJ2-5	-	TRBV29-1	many	CSVEPPGWETQYF	TGCAGCGTTGAGCCCCCTGGGTGGGAGACCCAGTACTTC
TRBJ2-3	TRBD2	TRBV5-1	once	CASSLAAGGLTDTQYF	TGCGCCAGCAGCTTGGCTGCGGGGGGCCTGACAGATACGCAGTATTTT
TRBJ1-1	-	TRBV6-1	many	CASRPFQVPEAFF	TGTGCCAGCAGGCCATTTCAGGTGCCTGAAGCTTTCTTT
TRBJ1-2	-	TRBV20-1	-	CSARGPEDYGYTF	TGCAGTGCTAGAGGACCAGAGGACTATGGCTACACCTTC
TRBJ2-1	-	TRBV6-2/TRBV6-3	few	CASSPQDNEQFF	TGTGCCAGCAGTCCACAGGACAATGAGCAGTTCTTC
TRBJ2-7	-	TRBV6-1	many	CASSDMRGYEQYF	TGTGCCAGCAGTGATATGAGGGGGTACGAGCAGTACTTC
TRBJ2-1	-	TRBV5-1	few	CASSLVRTPDNEQFF	TGCGCCAGCAGCTTGGTTCGGACGCCGGACAATGAGCAGTTCTTC
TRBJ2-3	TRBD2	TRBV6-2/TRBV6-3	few	CASAASGADTQYF	TGTGCCAGCGCGGCTAGCGGGGCGGATACGCAGTATTTT
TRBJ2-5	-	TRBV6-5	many	CASSYSPGPQETQYF	TGTGCCAGCAGTTATTCGCCGGGACCCCAAGAGACCCAGTACTTC
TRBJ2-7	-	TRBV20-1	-	CSATPYGPYEQYF	TGCAGTGCTACCCCTTATGGCCCCTACGAGCAGTACTTC
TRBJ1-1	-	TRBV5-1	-	CASSSVWGTEAFF	TGCGCCAGCAGCTCAGTATGGGGAACTGAAGCTTTCTTT
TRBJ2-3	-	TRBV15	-	CATSRDVRDTQYF	TGTGCCACCAGCAGAGATGTGCGAGATACGCAGTATTTT
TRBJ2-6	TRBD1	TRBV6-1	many	CASSQGDSGANVLTF	TGTGCCAGCAGTCAGGGGGACTCTGGGGCCAACGTCCTGACTTTC
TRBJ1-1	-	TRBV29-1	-	CSVDRNTEAFF	TGCAGCGTTGACAGGAACACTGAAGCTTTCTTT
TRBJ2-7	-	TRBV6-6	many	CASTLGGRRDEQYF	TGTGCCAGCACCTTAGGTGGCAGGAGGGACGAGCAGTACTTC
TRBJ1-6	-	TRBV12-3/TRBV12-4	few	CASSLDRGNSPLHF	TGTGCCAGCAGCCTCGACAGAGGGAATTCACCCCTCCACTTT
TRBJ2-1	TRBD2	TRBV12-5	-	CASSSGSINEQFF	TGTGCTAGCTCTAGCGGGAGTATCAATGAGCAGTTCTTC